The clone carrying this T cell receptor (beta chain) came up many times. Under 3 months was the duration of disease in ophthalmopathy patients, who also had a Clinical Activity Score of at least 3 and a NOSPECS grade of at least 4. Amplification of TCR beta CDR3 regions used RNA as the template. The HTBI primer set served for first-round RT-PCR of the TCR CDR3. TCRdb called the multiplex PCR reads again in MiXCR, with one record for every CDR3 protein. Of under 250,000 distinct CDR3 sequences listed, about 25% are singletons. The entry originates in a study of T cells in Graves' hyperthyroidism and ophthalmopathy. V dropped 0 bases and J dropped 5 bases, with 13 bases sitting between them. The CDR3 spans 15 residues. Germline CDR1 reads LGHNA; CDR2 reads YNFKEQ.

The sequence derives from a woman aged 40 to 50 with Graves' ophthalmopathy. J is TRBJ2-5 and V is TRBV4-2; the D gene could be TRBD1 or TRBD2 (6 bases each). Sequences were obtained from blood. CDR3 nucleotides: TGTGCCAGCAGCCAAGATGAAGGGGGGACGGAGACCCAGTACTTC. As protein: CASSQDEGGTETQYF.